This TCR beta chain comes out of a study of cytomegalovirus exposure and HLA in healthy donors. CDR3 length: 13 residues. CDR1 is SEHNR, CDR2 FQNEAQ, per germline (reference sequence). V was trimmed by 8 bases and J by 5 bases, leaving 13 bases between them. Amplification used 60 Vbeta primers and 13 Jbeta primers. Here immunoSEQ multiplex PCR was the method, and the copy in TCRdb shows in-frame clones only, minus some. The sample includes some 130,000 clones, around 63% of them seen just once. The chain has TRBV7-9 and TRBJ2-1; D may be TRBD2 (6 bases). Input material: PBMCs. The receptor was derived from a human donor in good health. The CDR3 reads CASEFGGNNEQFF. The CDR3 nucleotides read TGTGCCAGCGAATTTGGAGGGAACAATGAGCAGTTCTTC. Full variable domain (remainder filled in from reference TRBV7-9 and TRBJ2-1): DTGVSQNPRHKITKRGQNVTFRCDPISEHNRLYWYRQTLGQGPEFLTYFQNEAQLEKSRLLSDRFSAERPKGSFSTLEIQRTEQGDSAMYLCASEFGGNNEQFFGPGTRLTVL.